This T cell receptor beta chain was sequenced in a study of PD-1 blockade in classical Hodgkin lymphoma. The repertoire was sequenced with immunoSEQ multiplex PCR; TCRdb's copy has only in-frame clones and lacks some. The sample yields about 110,000 clones, roughly nine tenths seen once. Deletions cut 2 bases from V and 4 bases from J, with 14 bases between. The germline CDR1 and CDR2 sequences are PRHDT and FYEKMQ (reference sequence). The CDR3 is made up of 15 amino acids. Every single patient, without exception, relapsed after autologous stem cell transplantation, and brentuximab vedotin exposure varied.

The chain uses TRBV13 and TRBJ1-2; maybe TRBD1 (6 bases). The TCR was taken from a human donor with classical Hodgkin lymphoma. The sample here was peripheral blood mononuclear cells (PBMCs), taken before the second cycle of nivolumab. CDR3: CASSLPEQGSYGYTF. In DNA form, the CDR3 reads TGTGCCAGCAGCTTACCCGAGCAGGGGAGCTATGGCTACACCTTC.